Reported below is one T cell receptor beta chain. Here immunoSEQ multiplex PCR was the method, and the copy in TCRdb shows in-frame clones only, minus some. Here the sample spans some 82,000 clones, around 94% being singletons. CDR1 and CDR2 (germline): SGHDT, YYEEEE. V was cut by 7 bases and J by 1 base, with 12 bases left in between. This CDR3 region has 14 residues. This entry comes from a study of technical replicates of blood from several donors. The TCR originated in a human donor in good health. This sequence joins TRBV5-6 and TRBJ2-4; D is perhaps TRBD1 (7 bases). Sequences were obtained from T cells isolated from PBMCs. The CDR3 reads CASRPGGAKNIQYF. CDR3 nucleotides: TGTGCCAGCCGCCCAGGGGGGGCCAAAAACATTCAGTACTTC.